This T cell receptor (beta chain) stems from a study of blood T cell repertoires in COVID-19. Sequencing was performed with immunoSEQ multiplex PCR; in TCRdb, only in-frame clones are kept and a portion is missing. The sample yields some 99,000 clones, 80% seen once. The V and J ends lost 0 bases and 6 bases, in that order; junction bases with no gene match: 4. From germline, CDR1 is SGHRS and CDR2 YFSETQ. CDR3 length: 16 residues. The J gene is TRBJ2-1, the V gene TRBV5-1, with 12 positions matching TRBD2. Sequencing was done on a sample of peripheral blood. This TCR was sampled from a human donor in a cohort sampled during active or convalescent COVID-19. CDR3 sequence reads: CASSLGGLAGLNEQFF. CDR3 nucleotide sequence: TGCGCCAGCAGCTTGGGGGGACTAGCGGGTCTCAATGAGCAGTTCTTC.